This T cell receptor (beta chain) is drawn from a study of monozygotic twins with inflammatory bowel disease. Findings and limits, study-wide: Among twins, concordant and discordant pairs did not differ in repertoire similarity, possibly from limited power.

From germline, CDR1 is SEHNR and CDR2 FQNEAQ (reference sequence). The CDR3 is made up of 13 amino acids. Whole-blood RNA isolation (total RNA) proceeded without T cell sorting. TCRdb re-called the 5' RACE reads, yielding one record per CDR3 amino acid sequence without DNA. The sample table sets out fewer than 550,000 distinct CDR3 sequences. On this clonotype itself: Its cognate antigen is unknown.

The TCR comes from a human donor with ulcerative colitis or Crohn's disease, or a healthy co-twin of an affected twin (not recorded which). The chain joins TRBV7-9 to TRBJ2-3. Sequences were obtained from blood. Here the CDR3 reads CASRTPSTDTQYF.